This TCR beta chain was sequenced in a study of regulatory T cells in long-lasting Graves disease. Regarding the study as a whole: Gene preferences differed: TRBV28, TRBJ1-2, TRBJ2-5 in persistent cases. Clonotypes that were public and shared totalled around 2,700 in persistent patients versus around 1,000 in new patients.

V shed 5 bases and J 6 bases; nucleotides not matched to a gene: 11. Germline CDR1 is SGHTA and CDR2 is FQGNSA. CDR3 length: 17 residues. As for time point: persistent/refractory GD, antithyroid drugs over 5 years with positive TRAb. PBMC-derived RNA was used for the TCR library. To note about this clonotype: Its antigen is unidentified.

To make TCR beta libraries, researchers used iRepertoire HTBI primers and Arm-PCR of CDR3 regions. TCRdb re-called the multiplex PCR reads with MiXCR, one entry per CDR3 protein. The repertoire consists of some 300,000 distinct CDR3 sequences, with under 25% occurring once and the leading ten covering 56%. The chain is built from TRBV7-2 and TRBJ2-2, with TRBD2 matching 11 bases. Material: peripheral blood mononuclear cells (PBMCs), obtained when the disease was refractory, from a patient treated with antithyroid drugs. This TCR derives from a female donor with Graves disease. CDR3 in amino acids: CASSPALAGGGPGELFF. The CDR3 region has the DNA TGTGCCAGCAGCCCGGCCCTAGCGGGAGGAGGACCCGGGGAGCTGTTTTTT.